Following are 16 T cell receptor beta chains from one sample sequenced in a study of shared clonotypes between healthy human individuals. Positive CCR7 selection of CD45RO-negative cells yielded the naive CD8 cells, and terminally differentiated effector memory CD45RA+ cells were excluded. Assay used: immunoSEQ multiplex PCR; TCRdb lists only in-frame clones, some missing. The repertoire consists of 650,000 to 800,000 clones, with 92% occurring once and the leading ten covering 24%. The sequencing sample was made of naive CD8+ T cells sorted from blood. These receptors were obtained from a man aged 30 to 39 in good health.

V is TRBV29-1 and J is TRBJ1-3; D is unclear. Germline-derived CDR1 and CDR2 are SQVTM and ANQGSEA. CDR3 length: 20 residues. V lost 4 bases, J lost 2 bases, and 30 bases lay in between. CDR3 amino acids: CSVGGTEDSLYDTTGNTIYF. CDR3 sequence (DNA): TGCAGCGTTGGGGGAACGGAGGACTCCCTTTACGATACAACTGGAAACACCATATATTTT.

CDR3 protein: CSVVWSNQETQYF. CDR3 in DNA: TGCAGCGTTGTTTGGAGCAACCAAGAGACCCAGTACTTC. This chain connects TRBV29-1 to TRBJ2-5; D gene ambiguous. The V and J ends lost 4 bases and 0 bases respectively, with 9 bases between them. The CDR3 extends over 13 amino acids. Per germline, CDR1 SQVTM and CDR2 ANQGSEA.

The chain combines TRBV29-1 with TRBJ2-3; D not resolved. The CDR3 is 15 residues long. Germline lookup yields CDR1 SQVTM and CDR2 ANQGSEA. V gave up 2 bases and J gave up 4 bases, with 16 bases separating them. The CDR3 region is CSVEFPTGWADTQYF. The CDR3 DNA is TGCAGCGTTGAATTCCCAACGGGTTGGGCAGATACGCAGTATTTT.

The chain combines TRBV7-9 with TRBJ2-5; D is uncertain. In germline, CDR1 is SEHNR, CDR2 FQNEAQ (reference sequence). Trimming removed 1 base from V and 0 bases from J, with 6 bases in between. The CDR3 spans 14 residues. CDR3 nucleotides: TGTGCCAGCAGCTTAGTAGGGCACCAAGAGACCCAGTACTTC. This sequence encodes CASSLVGHQETQYF.

As concerns this clone: The same CDR3 can be traced to other DNA sequences in this sample. The chain is built from TRBV11-2 and TRBJ2-7, with TRBD2 identical over 10 bases. CDR1 SGHAT and CDR2 FQNNGV come from the germline V gene. This CDR3 region has 15 residues. The V gene end was trimmed by 0 bases and the J gene end by 1 base; junction bases not matched to a gene: 0. The CDR3 loop is CASSLEAGGSYEQYF. CDR3 coding DNA: TGTGCCAGCAGCTTAGAAGCGGGAGGGTCCTACGAGCAGTACTTC.

V usage is TRBV4-1 and J usage is TRBJ2-7; TRBD2 might be the D (5 bases). CDR3 length equals 15 residues. The germline V gene encodes CDR1 MGHRA and CDR2 YSYEKL. Trimming pared 1 base from V and 3 bases from J, leaving 13 bases between. The CDR3 loop reads CASSQGVGGGYEQYF. CDR3 in DNA: TGCGCCAGCAGCCAAGGCGTAGGAGGCGGCTACGAGCAGTACTTC.

This chain joins TRBV15 and TRBJ1-1; D is uncertain. V shed 7 bases and J shed 6 bases, with 15 bases lying between them. This CDR3 is 13 amino acids long. Germline CDR1 is LNHNV and CDR2 is YYDKDF (reference sequence). CDR3 in amino acids: CATTSVIRSEAFF. CDR3 in DNA: TGTGCCACCACATCGGTTATACGCTCTGAAGCTTTCTTT.

This chain links TRBV6-6 with TRBJ2-1; TRBD1 agrees at 8 bases. J gave up 7 bases and V 8 bases, and 10 bases lay outside the gene matches. This CDR3 spans 14 amino acids. Germline V gene sequence: CDR1 MNHNY, CDR2 SVGAGI (reference sequence). The DNA for the CDR3 is TGTGCCAGCCGGGCCCGGGACAGGCCGAATGAGCAGTTCTTC. It encodes CASRARDRPNEQFF.

V usage is TRBV4-3 and J usage is TRBJ1-1; D is unresolved. CDR1 and CDR2 from the germline V gene are LGHNA and YSLEER. The V end was cut by 1 base, the J end by 5 bases, with 11 bases between. The CDR3 has 14 amino acids. The CDR3 here is CASSQGSGRTEAFF. Here the CDR3 DNA reads TGCGCCAGCAGCCAAGGGTCTGGGAGGACTGAAGCTTTCTTT.

V gene TRBV7-9 combines with J gene TRBJ1-1; possibly TRBD1 for D (5 bases). The CDR3 runs 13 residues. In germline, CDR1 is SEHNR, CDR2 FQNEAQ (reference sequence). Trimming took off 5 bases at V and 6 bases at J, with 13 bases between the two ends. CDR3 loop: CASSKGGDPEAFF. The CDR3 bases are TGTGCCAGCAGCAAGGGAGGGGACCCTGAAGCTTTCTTT. The whole variable domain, filled in from reference TRBV7-9 and TRBJ1-1, reads DTGVSQNPRHKITKRGQNVTFRCDPISEHNRLYWYRQTLGQGPEFLTYFQNEAQLEKSRLLSDRFSAERPKGSFSTLEIQRTEQGDSAMYLCASSKGGDPEAFFGQGTRLTVV.

The chain employs TRBV30 and TRBJ2-1; D is unresolved. The CDR3 covers 15 residues. CDR1 is GTSNPN and CDR2 is SVGIG in the germline V gene (reference sequence). V was trimmed by 0 bases and J by 8 bases, leaving 17 bases between them. CDR3 sequence: CAWSVEILEPDEQFF. The CDR3 DNA is TGTGCCTGGAGTGTAGAGATTTTGGAGCCGGATGAGCAGTTCTTC.

In nucleotides, the CDR3 is TGTGCCAGCAGTCAGGGGGGGGGCTTCAATGAGCAGTTCTTC. It is translated as CASSQGGGFNEQFF. The chain uses TRBV27 and TRBJ2-1, with D perhaps given as TRBD1 or TRBD2 (7 bases each). Trimming shortened V by 5 bases and J by 6 bases, and 14 bases separated the two germline ends. The germline V gene has CDR1 MNHEY and CDR2 SMNVEV (reference sequence). The CDR3 contains 14 residues.

The V gene is TRBV6-6, the J gene TRBJ2-7; D is possibly TRBD2 (5 bases). V was pared by 0 bases and J by 1 base, with 10 bases between. The CDR3 runs to 15 residues. Germline V gene sequence: CDR1 MNHNY, CDR2 SVGAGI (reference sequence). This CDR3 reads CASSYSAEASYEQYF. The CDR3 DNA sequence: TGTGCCAGCAGTTACTCGGCGGAGGCATCCTACGAGCAGTACTTC.

V usage is TRBV9 and J usage is TRBJ1-5; a possible D gene is TRBD1 (6 bases). CDR1 SGDLS and CDR2 YYNGEE come from the germline V gene. This CDR3 region has 16 residues. V was pared by 4 bases and J by 6 bases, with 20 bases between. The CDR3 sequence is CASSTRNGGLGQPQHF. In DNA, the CDR3 is TGTGCCAGCAGCACCCGTAACGGGGGCTTAGGTCAGCCCCAGCATTTT. The complete variable domain, with remaining parts taken from reference TRBV9 and TRBJ1-5, reads DSGVTQTPKHLITATGQRVTLRCSPRSGDLSVYWYQQSLDQGLQFLIQYYNGEERAKGNILERFSAQQFPDLHSELNLSSLELGDSALYFCASSTRNGGLGQPQHFGDGTRLSIL.

The chain joins TRBV28 to TRBJ2-1, with D unresolved. The CDR3 runs 12 residues. From germline, CDR1 is MDHEN and CDR2 SYDVKM. V was trimmed by 2 bases and J by 7 bases, leaving 6 bases between them. The CDR3 DNA is TGTGCCAGCAGTTTAACAAGAAATGAGCAGTTCTTC. The encoded protein is CASSLTRNEQFF.

The chain couples TRBV30 to TRBJ1-2, with 7 nucleotides matching TRBD1. Germline assignment: CDR1 GTSNPN and CDR2 SVGIG (reference sequence). V lost 0 bases to trimming and J lost 7 bases; unmatched junction nucleotides: 5. The CDR3 contains 13 residues. CDR3: CAWSVLTGSGYTF. The DNA for the CDR3 is TGTGCCTGGAGTGTACTGACAGGGAGTGGCTACACCTTC.